These 18 T cell receptor beta chains share one sample of origin, sequenced in a study of cytomegalovirus exposure and HLA in healthy donors. Primers for the PCR totalled 60 Vbeta and 13 Jbeta. The repertoire was sequenced with immunoSEQ multiplex PCR; TCRdb's copy has only in-frame clones and lacks some. The sample lists around 150,000 clones; about three quarters were seen once. The sample comprised PBMCs. These receptors came from a man aged 35 to 55 in good health and CMV-seropositive.

The rearrangement uses TRBV4-1 and TRBJ2-5; 9 bases match TRBD1. The CDR3 contains 15 residues. Trimming at V came to 4 bases and at J to 4 bases, leaving 7 bases not matched to a gene. Germline values: CDR1 MGHRA, CDR2 YSYEKL. CDR3 sequence reads: CASSRTDRGSETQYF. In nucleotides, the CDR3 is TGCGCCAGCAGCCGGACCGACAGGGGGTCAGAGACCCAGTACTTC.

The chain combines TRBV11-3 with TRBJ2-6; D is ambiguous. V was pared by 9 bases and J by 4 bases, with 10 bases between. CDR1 is SGHNT, CDR2 YENEEA, per germline. The CDR3 loop spans 13 amino acids. Here the CDR3 reads CASRPAGANVLTF. The CDR3 bases are TGTGCCAGTCGTCCTGCGGGGGCCAACGTCCTGACTTTC.

The V and J genes are TRBV18 and TRBJ2-1, with D perhaps matching TRBD1 (5 bases). Trimming took off 3 bases at V and 0 bases at J, with 12 bases between the two ends. The CDR3 length is 16 residues. CDR1 is KGHSH, CDR2 LQKENI, per germline. The CDR3 spells CASSPLGPGSYNEQFF. The CDR3 region has the DNA TGTGCCAGCTCACCTCTGGGGCCGGGCTCCTACAATGAGCAGTTCTTC.

A word on this clone: At the DNA level, this CDR3 is encoded by other sequences in the same sample as well. The V and J genes are TRBV6-5 and TRBJ1-5; no clear D gene. Trimming took 0 bases from V and 0 from J, leaving 9 bases between them. CDR3 length equals 16 residues. The V gene's germline CDR1 is MNHEY and CDR2 SVGAGI. CDR3 sequence reads: CASSYSGVSSNQPQHF. Written as DNA, the CDR3 is TGTGCCAGCAGTTACTCCGGGGTTAGTAGCAATCAGCCCCAGCATTTT.

This clone has just a few counts. This chain connects TRBV5-8 to TRBJ2-5, with 7 bases lining up with TRBD1. CDR1 is SGHTS and CDR2 is YDEGEE in the germline V gene. Trimming at V came to 4 bases and at J to 3 bases, leaving 3 bases not matched to a gene. This CDR3 comprises 13 residues. The CDR3 loop reads CASSPGTEETQYF. The CDR3 DNA sequence: TGTGCCAGCAGCCCCGGGACAGAAGAGACCCAGTACTTC.

The chain employs TRBV13 and TRBJ2-7; 8 positions agree with TRBD1. Per the germline V gene, CDR1 is PRHDT and CDR2 is FYEKMQ (reference sequence). This CDR3 has 13 residues. V trimming: 4 bases; J trimming: 1 base; junction bases outside the gene matches: 0. CDR3 loop: CASSYRGSYEQYF. DNA for the CDR3: TGTGCCAGCAGCTACAGGGGGTCCTACGAGCAGTACTTC.

The table lists this clone with a few counts. This chain connects TRBV29-1 to TRBJ2-3; 8 bases line up with TRBD1. The germline gives CDR1 SQVTM, CDR2 ANQGSEA. Trimming at V came to 3 bases and at J to 5 bases, leaving 4 bases not matched to a gene. The CDR3 is made up of 13 amino acids. This CDR3 reads CSVETGAGDTQYF. CDR3 nucleotides: TGCAGCGTTGAGACAGGGGCGGGAGATACGCAGTATTTT.

The V call is TRBV4-3, the J call TRBJ2-5; D possibly corresponds to TRBD2 (6 bases). The CDR3 totals 15 residues. V lost 0 bases and J 5 bases, leaving 13 bases between the germline ends. CDR1 and CDR2 from the germline V gene are LGHNA and YSLEER. The CDR3 spells CASSQDAGIYETQYF. CDR3 bases: TGCGCCAGCAGCCAAGATGCGGGGATTTACGAGACCCAGTACTTC.

The chain's CDR3 is CASSPLPSVYTGELFF. CDR3 nucleotides: TGTGCCAGCAGTCCTCTCCCCAGTGTCTACACCGGGGAGCTGTTTTTT. The chain has TRBV28 and TRBJ2-2; D unclear. CDR1 is MDHEN, CDR2 SYDVKM, per germline. The germline V and J ends were trimmed by 5 bases and 3 bases, with 16 bases remaining between them. The CDR3 extends over 16 amino acids.

There are a few counts of this clone. The chain recombines TRBV10-2 with TRBJ2-2; 16 nucleotides agree with TRBD2. The germline V gene has CDR1 WSHSY and CDR2 SAAADI. V lost 6 bases to trimming and J lost 6 bases; unmatched junction nucleotides: 1. This CDR3 contains 15 residues. CDR3 residues: CASRGTSGGAGELFF. The DNA of the CDR3 is TGCGCCAGCAGGGGGACTAGCGGGGGGGCCGGGGAGCTGTTTTTT.

The V call is TRBV30, the J call TRBJ1-2, with 11 bases that match TRBD1. V lost 2 bases and J lost 0; bases outside the gene matches: 2. CDR3 length: 15 residues. Germline V CDR1 and CDR2: GTSNPN, SVGIG (reference sequence). The CDR3 nucleotides are TGTGCCTGGAGTCAGGGACAGGGGGCTAACTATGGCTACACCTTC. Its translation: CAWSQGQGANYGYTF.

The rearrangement joins TRBV4-3 to TRBJ2-5; TRBD2 is a possible D gene (6 bases). The CDR3 length is 16 residues. The V end was cut by 2 bases, the J end by 5 bases, with 18 bases between. CDR1 is LGHNA, CDR2 YSLEER, per germline. This CDR3 reads CASSQLRAGPGETQYF. In nucleotides, the CDR3 is TGCGCCAGCAGCCAACTAAGGGCGGGGCCCGGCGAGACCCAGTACTTC.

Comments on this clone: An end of the junction does not agree with germline; a read error may underlie this. This chain links TRBV7-9 with TRBJ1-2; a weak D match, TRBD1 (6 bases). Germline V CDR1 and CDR2: SEHNR, FQNEAQ (reference sequence). CDR3 length equals 13 residues. The CDR3 coding sequence is TGTGCCAGCAACTTACAGGGACTGGGTGGCTACACCTTC. As protein: CASNLQGLGGYTF.

This clone was found once. The chain uses TRBV5-1 and TRBJ2-3, with 9 bases matching TRBD2. The CDR3 is made up of 17 amino acids. V shed 1 base, J shed 2 bases, and the junction held 8 bases outside the gene matches. The germline V gene has CDR1 SGHRS and CDR2 YFSETQ. The CDR3 nucleotides read TGCGCCAGCAGCTTGCCCTCGACTAGCGGATCCACAGATACGCAGTATTTT. Amino acid sequence: CASSLPSTSGSTDTQYF. Full variable domain (missing parts from reference TRBV5-1 and TRBJ2-3): KAGVTQTPRYLIKTRGQQVTLSCSPISGHRSVSWYQQTPGQGLQFLFEYFSETQRNKGNFPGRFSGRQFSNSRSEMNVSTLELGDSALYLCASSLPSTSGSTDTQYFGPGTRLTVL.

This chain links TRBV10-3 with TRBJ2-5, with 9 bases lining up with TRBD1. J was trimmed by 1 base and V by 6 bases; bases with no gene match: 3. The CDR3 totals 14 residues. The germline CDR1 and CDR2 sequences are ENHRY and SYGVKD. Here the CDR3 DNA reads TGTGCCATCAGCGAGACAGGGGGCCAAGAGACCCAGTACTTC. Translation: CAISETGGQETQYF.

The chain combines TRBV18 with TRBJ1-3; 7 bases map to TRBD1. The CDR3 is 16 residues long. Looked up from germline, CDR1 is KGHSH and CDR2 is LQKENI. The J segment lost 4 bases and the V segment lost 3 bases, leaving 9 bases of the junction unmatched. The CDR3 loop reads CASSPKQGYSGNTIYF. CDR3 nucleotide sequence: TGTGCCAGCTCACCGAAACAGGGGTATAGCGGAAACACCATATATTTT.

The V and J genes are TRBV4-3 and TRBJ1-2; D ambiguous. Germline CDR1 and CDR2: LGHNA and YSLEER. V was clipped by 4 bases and J by 1 base, with 16 bases between them. This CDR3 spans 16 amino acids. The chain's CDR3 is CASSRTGYGDNYGYTF. CDR3 sequence (DNA): TGCGCCAGCAGCCGAACGGGGTACGGAGATAACTATGGCTACACCTTC.

The gene calls are TRBV9 and TRBJ2-5; 7 bases map to TRBD2. Germline V gene sequence: CDR1 SGDLS, CDR2 YYNGEE. The CDR3 spans 14 residues. Unmatched junction bases numbered 4, after V lost 0 bases and J lost 5 bases. CDR3 in DNA: TGTGCCAGCAGCGTAGACTGGGGAGGGGAGACCCAGTACTTC. Encoded protein: CASSVDWGGETQYF.